Listed below are T cell receptor beta chains from one sample, sequenced in a study of beta chain features in type 1 diabetes. Sequencing used immunoSEQ multiplex PCR; TCRdb keeps in-frame clones, though not all of them. Found here are 310,000 or so clones, 6.5% to 10% of them singletons; the top ten hold approximately 0.47%. The sample taken for sequencing was central memory CD4+ T cells from blood. All receptors come from a woman under 30 in good health. The CDR3 runs from the conserved cysteine through the conserved F or W. D genes are given only for firm matches. Part of the rows lack a size; the others show once, few, many or a class for expanded clones.

CDR3nt	CDR3aa	d_gene	v_gene	j_gene	abundance
TGTGCCAGCTCACCAGCGACAGGTTACGAGCAGTACTTC	CASSPATGYEQYF	.	TRBV18	TRBJ2-7	many
TGCGCCAGCAGTCAATCGACCAGGGAAGACACAGATACGCAGTATTTT	CASSQSTREDTDTQYF	.	TRBV23-1	TRBJ2-3	.
TGTGCCAGCAGTGCCCGGACAGGCGGTCAGCCCCAGCATTTT	CASSARTGGQPQHF	TRBD1	TRBV2	TRBJ1-5	.
TGTGCCAGCACAAGCACAGATACGCAGTATTTT	CASTSTDTQYF	.	TRBV28	TRBJ2-3	few
TGTGCCAGCATAGAACAGGGCGGCACTGAAGCTTTCTTT	CASIEQGGTEAFF	.	TRBV7-3	TRBJ1-1	.
TGTGCCAGCAGCCCATCCCTCCGGGCAGATCAAGAGACCCAGTACTTC	CASSPSLRADQETQYF	.	TRBV9	TRBJ2-5	few
TGTGCCAGCAGCCAAGATGGGGGGGAATATGGCTACACCTTC	CASSQDGGEYGYTF	.	TRBV4-2	TRBJ1-2	.
TGTGCCAGCGGGGGTGGAGGGGTCACCGGGGAGCTGTTTTTT	CASGGGGVTGELFF	.	TRBV28	TRBJ2-2	few
TGCGCCAGCAGCTTGGGGGCGGACGATACGCAGTATTTT	CASSLGADDTQYF	.	TRBV5-1	TRBJ2-3	.
TGTGCCAGCAGCTTGCGGGTATCGGGAGGATCTGAGACCCAGTACTTC	CASSLRVSGGSETQYF	TRBD2	TRBV7-2	TRBJ2-5	.
TGCAGCGTGACCGGGACAGAACTATTCAATGAGCAGTTCTTC	CSVTGTELFNEQFF	TRBD1	TRBV29-1	TRBJ2-1	many
TGTGCCAGCAGCTTAGGGTGGGGTGGGACTAACTACGAGCAGTACTTC	CASSLGWGGTNYEQYF	TRBD2	TRBV7-9	TRBJ2-7	few
TGTGCCAGCAGCCTCGGGATCGGTCAAGAGACCCAGTACTTC	CASSLGIGQETQYF	.	TRBV7-8	TRBJ2-5	.
TGCGCCAGCAGCCAAGGTCTAGCGGGAGTCCTCTACGAGCAGTACTTC	CASSQGLAGVLYEQYF	TRBD2	TRBV4-3	TRBJ2-7	.
TGTGCCAGCAGTTTAAGGGGACGGGAAGAGACCCAGTACTTC	CASSLRGREETQYF	.	TRBV28	TRBJ2-5	few
TGTGCCAGTAGGCGGGGGGCGGATGAGCAGTTCTTC	CASRRGADEQFF	TRBD2	TRBV19	TRBJ2-1	few
TGTGCCAGCTCAACACAAGCCCGCGGCTCGGGGGAGACCCAGTACTTC	CASSTQARGSGETQYF	.	TRBV18	TRBJ2-5	few
TGTGCCAGCAGCCCCGGGACAGGGGTTGGGGAGCTGTTTTTT	CASSPGTGVGELFF	TRBD1	TRBV7-6	TRBJ2-2	.
TGTGCCAGCAGTGTTGATCTAATGAACACTGAAGCTTTCTTT	CASSVDLMNTEAFF	.	TRBV2	TRBJ1-1	few
TGTGCCAGCAGCTTACAATCGGTGACTGAAGCTTTCTTT	CASSLQSVTEAFF	.	TRBV7-6	TRBJ1-1	.
TGTGCCAGCAGCACCCGACAGGGTTCGTACGAGCAGTACTTC	CASSTRQGSYEQYF	TRBD1	TRBV11-2	TRBJ2-7	few
TGTGCCAGCTCACCACGACAAACCTCCTCTGGGGCCAACGTCCTGACTTTC	CASSPRQTSSGANVLTF	.	TRBV18	TRBJ2-6	few
TGTGCCAGCAGCGGCCGTCGGGGGAGGGAGAGGGATGCCTACGAGCAGTACTTC	CASSGRRGRERDAYEQYF	TRBD2	TRBV7-9	TRBJ2-7	.
TGCGCCAGCAGCCAAGTCCTGGGACAGGGACATGGCTACACCTTC	CASSQVLGQGHGYTF	TRBD1	TRBV4-3	TRBJ1-2	.
TGCAGTGCTCCCGGGAGGGATACGCAGTATTTT	CSAPGRDTQYF	TRBD2	TRBV20-1	TRBJ2-3	few
TGTGCCAGCAGCCAAGATCGGGTTGGAAGGGATCAGCCCCAGCATTTT	CASSQDRVGRDQPQHF	.	TRBV4-2	TRBJ1-5	.
TGTGCCAGCAGTTCACCCATAAAGCGGGGGGGCACAGATACGCAGTATTTT	CASSSPIKRGGTDTQYF	TRBD2	TRBV27	TRBJ2-3	few
TGTGCCAGCTCCCCCACAGGGAACAATGAGCAGTTCTTC	CASSPTGNNEQFF	.	TRBV28	TRBJ2-1	few
TGTGCCAGCGGGCGGGATAAGGGTCGGAATGAGCAGTTCTTC	CASGRDKGRNEQFF	.	TRBV7-3	TRBJ2-1	many
TGTGCCAGCAGTTACCATACAGGGGCCAACGTCCTGACTTTC	CASSYHTGANVLTF	.	TRBV6-6	TRBJ2-6	.
TGTGCCAGCAGCAAAGAGGGGCCCGGGACTAGTGCCTATGAGCAGTTCTTC	CASSKEGPGTSAYEQFF	.	TRBV21-1	TRBJ2-1	many
TGTGCCAGTAGCGCCTGGGGTGCCACCGGGGAGCTGTTTTTT	CASSAWGATGELFF	.	TRBV19	TRBJ2-2	.
TGTGCCAGCAGCTTAGGTTTGGCAGATACGCAGTATTTT	CASSLGLADTQYF	.	TRBV7-8	TRBJ2-3	once
TGCGCCAGCAGCTCAGGAATAGCCTATGGCTACACCTTC	CASSSGIAYGYTF	.	TRBV5-1	TRBJ1-2	.
TGTGCCAGCAGTTACGTAGGCGGGCGCACAGATACGCAGTATTTT	CASSYVGGRTDTQYF	.	TRBV6-5	TRBJ2-3	.
TGTGCCAGCAGCTTGGGACTAGCCGCGGGAGAGACCCAGTACTTC	CASSLGLAAGETQYF	TRBD2	TRBV7-6	TRBJ2-5	.
TGTGCCAGTAAACCGACAGGGTTCGCCTACGAGCAGTACTTC	CASKPTGFAYEQYF	TRBD1	TRBV19	TRBJ2-7	few
TGTGCCACCAGAAAGGAGGGGGTCACAGATACGCAGTATTTT	CATRKEGVTDTQYF	.	TRBV15	TRBJ2-3	.
TGTGCCAGCAGCTTTAGAGGGGCAAGAAACTACGAGCAGTACTTC	CASSFRGARNYEQYF	.	TRBV7-2	TRBJ2-7	.
TGTGCCAGCAGCTTAAGCTTCGCAGGGGGCTTTGAGCAGTTCTTC	CASSLSFAGGFEQFF	TRBD1	TRBV7-3	TRBJ2-1	many
TGTGCCAGCAGCGTAAGCGGGAGGGCCCTAGAGACCCAGTACTTC	CASSVSGRALETQYF	TRBD2	TRBV9	TRBJ2-5	few
TGTGCCATCAAGGGGGGGGCCGGACAGGGTGACACTGAAGCTTTCTTT	CAIKGGAGQGDTEAFF	TRBD1	TRBV10-3	TRBJ1-1	.